This TCR beta chain derives from a study of blood T cell repertoires in COVID-19. Study as a whole: Material from acute and convalescent COVID-19 was sourced from the United States, Italy and Spain.

Clones were read by immunoSEQ multiplex PCR, and TCRdb kept only the in-frame ones, dropping some. The table includes around 500,000 clones, approximately 86% detected once. CDR1 SGDLS and CDR2 YYNGEE come from the germline V gene. CDR3 length equals 12 residues. With 0 bases removed from V and 7 bases from J, the gap between germline ends came to 7 bases. The specimen sequenced was PBMCs or T cells enriched from blood (not recorded which). This chain uses TRBV9 with TRBJ1-1, with D uncertain. The origin of this receptor is a woman aged 55 to 70 who had recovered from COVID-19. The CDR3 DNA sequence: TGTGCCAGCAGCGTAGCCGCAGGTGAAGCTTTCTTT. This gives the protein CASSVAAGEAFF.